This T cell receptor beta chain comes out of a study of post-analysis software for immune sequencing data (dated by TCRdb to between 2014 and 2017). Turning to the overall study: Relapsing-remitting, secondary progressive and progressive-relapsing multiple sclerosis were recorded as disease courses, and subtype annotation was lacking for some patients. A subset of samples was prepared in parallel using single-end sample barcoding, then pooled and co-amplified after Illumina adapter ligation. The patient repertoires were compared against around 11 previously published healthy control repertoires obtained from donors aged 6 to 25 years.

To demonstrate the VDJtools post-analysis software, TCR beta repertoires were profiled from the peripheral blood of 10 to 15 young patients with multiple sclerosis. Multiple sclerosis patients were children and adolescents aged roughly 6 to 16 years. The CDR3 covers 15 residues, taking in both the cysteine and the phenylalanine. The read is trimmed to its CDR3 DNA, 45 bases read in frame from base 1. The CDR1 and CDR2 encoded by the germline V gene are MNHNS and SASEGT. Trimming removed 11 bases from V and 4 bases from J, leaving 22 bases between the germline ends. With respect to this clonotype: Its antigen remains undetermined. The input lacks base qualities; no much larger clone sits a single base away.

Paper-wide results and their limitations: Patients showed significantly higher frequencies than controls for about five TRBV segments, among them TRBV5-6, TRBV5-1 and TRBV20-1. The control group was slightly older than the multiple sclerosis patient group. Direct clustering with F measure showed strong co-clustering of samples prepared in the same batch, prompting a batch-effect correction. Significantly lower normalized Chao1 diversity was found in multiple sclerosis patients than in controls, suggesting substantial peripheral T-cell clonal expansion.

Library preparation employed PCR. The instrument given in TCRdb is Illumina HiSeq 2500. Unique molecular identifiers were incorporated into TCR beta cDNA libraries to reduce PCR and sequencing biases. Every 1 to 10 million input T cells yielded 500,000 or so cDNA molecules, meaning each molecule approximated one T cell. The patient libraries were prepared and sequenced with the same protocol used for the earlier healthy control dataset. Within a given batch, samples were prepared together, multiplexed and sequenced on the same HiSeq lane. In the paper's pipeline: MIGEC handled the raw barcoded reads, throwing out single-read molecular identifier groups before consensus assembly and CDR3 extraction. VDJtools was used for post-analysis of the clonotype tables, and diversity was normalized by down-sampling every dataset to the size of the smallest sample. To correct batch-related cross-sample contamination, repertoire overlap clustering matched CDR3 amino acid sequences but not nucleotide sequences. TCRdb ran its own pipeline on the public reads, namely fastp trimming at Q25 and MiXCR clone calling, and kept in-frame beta chains. Each CDR3 protein gets just one entry, which takes the most common genes and DNA from the rows behind it. What appears here as the V and J calls and clone size reflects TCRdb's work, not the paper's. A total of hundreds of thousands of distinct CDR3 sequences appear in this sample, about 40% of them only once. The ten largest clones capture under 2% of the sample.

Sequenced: blood. The chain links TRBV6-1 with TRBJ2-3, with the D gene not clear enough to name. This TCR derives from a girl aged 5 to 17 with multiple sclerosis. The sequenced DNA: TGTGCCGGAGCCTTATCACACCAAGGAGCAGATACGCAGTATTTT. Translated, this is CAGALSHQGADTQYF.